These 31 T cell receptor beta chains were sequenced from one sample in a study of naive CD8 T cells in extremely preterm neonates. Clones were sequenced by immunoSEQ multiplex PCR, and TCRdb holds only the in-frame ones, with some missing. Among 7,000 to 9,000 clones listed, about 98% were seen once. The sample consisted of naive CD8+ T cells from blood. The receptors were gathered from a human donor in good health.

For this clone: Mismatch with germline at one junction end may stem from a read error. The V and J genes are TRBV7-7 and TRBJ2-5; TRBD1 agrees at 8 bases. CDR1 and CDR2 (germline): SSHAT, FNYEAQ (reference sequence). The CDR3 runs 17 residues. The DNA for the CDR3 is TGTGCTAGCAGCTTGCCGGTCGAGACAGGGGCCCAAGAGACCCAGTACTTC. Protein product: CASSLPVETGAQETQYF.

The chain uses TRBV2 and TRBJ1-3; weak D call: TRBD1 (5 bases). The germline CDR1 and CDR2 sequences are SNHLY and FYNNEI. Trimming stripped 7 bases from V and 8 bases from J, with 18 bases between. The CDR3 has 14 amino acids. The chain's CDR3 is CASTRTPETHTIYF. CDR3 DNA sequence: TGTGCCAGCACCAGGACACCCGAAACGCACACCATATATTTT.

The CDR3: CASSLGLLVGQVRDEQFF. CDR3 sequence (DNA): TGTGCCAGCAGCTTGGGACTGCTAGTGGGGCAGGTACGCGATGAGCAGTTCTTC. The genes are TRBV5-5 and TRBJ2-1; maybe TRBD1 (5 bases). Germline values: CDR1 SGHKS, CDR2 YYEKEE (reference sequence). With 0 bases removed from V and 8 bases from J, the gap between germline ends came to 24 bases. The CDR3 extends over 18 amino acids.

This rearrangement joins TRBV4-3 to TRBJ1-2, with D perhaps matching TRBD1 (5 bases). The CDR3 runs 15 residues. V lost 0 bases to trimming and J lost 2 bases, with 10 bases between them. Germline V gene sequence: CDR1 LGHNA, CDR2 YSLEER. CDR3 nucleotide sequence: TGCGCCAGCAGCCAAGATTGGAAGGGGAACTATGGCTACACCTTC. It is translated as CASSQDWKGNYGYTF.

Here the CDR3 DNA reads TGTGCCAGCAGCTTAGCGTCGTGGGGGGGCGGAACCGGGGAGCTGTTTTTT. It is translated as CASSLASWGGGTGELFF. The chain has TRBV7-8 and TRBJ2-2; weak D call: TRBD2 (7 bases). From germline, CDR1 is SGHVS and CDR2 FQNEAQ. CDR3 length: 17 residues. The ends were cut back, 0 bases at V and 5 bases at J, with 16 bases in the middle.

Points on this clone: One end of the junction does not line up with germline, which may come from a read error. This sample includes further DNA sequences coding for the same CDR3. The J gene is TRBJ1-1, the V gene TRBV7-6, with D unclear. The germline V gene has CDR1 SGHVS and CDR2 FNYEAQ. This CDR3 is 14 amino acids long. Written as DNA, the CDR3 is TGTGCCAGCAGCTTACGGGGTTCAGACACTGAAGCCTTCTTT. Residues: CASSLRGSDTEAFF.

The chain combines TRBV7-8 with TRBJ2-7; 13 nucleotides match TRBD2. J lost 6 bases, V lost 6 bases, and 5 bases had no gene match. Germline V gene lookup returns CDR1 SGHVS and CDR2 FQNEAQ. The CDR3 is 14 residues long. The CDR3 reads CASSLRLAGGEQYF. The CDR3 DNA reads TGTGCCAGCAGTTTACGACTAGCGGGGGGCGAGCAGTACTTC.

The chain employs TRBV5-1 and TRBJ2-7; D might be TRBD1 (6 bases). Germline V gene sequence: CDR1 SGHRS, CDR2 YFSETQ. There are 13 residues in the CDR3. With 4 bases removed from V and 4 bases from J, the gap between germline ends came to 12 bases. DNA for the CDR3: TGCGCCAGCAGCACGGGACAAGAGTACGAGCAGTACTTC. It encodes CASSTGQEYEQYF.

The rearrangement uses TRBV15 and TRBJ2-4; 9 bases are shared with TRBD1. The junction had 5 bases not matched to a gene; V was cut back by 0 bases and J by 8 bases. This CDR3 spans 15 amino acids. Germline V gene sequence: CDR1 LNHNV, CDR2 YYDKDF (reference sequence). The CDR3 spells CATSRDRGQGHIQYF. The CDR3 DNA reads as TGTGCCACCAGCAGAGATAGGGGACAGGGTCACATTCAGTACTTC.

This chain connects TRBV7-3 to TRBJ2-1; 9 bases align to TRBD2. The germline CDR1 and CDR2 sequences are SGHTA and FQGTGA. The CDR3 sequence is 18 residues long. Unmatched junction bases numbered 7, after V lost 1 base and J lost 0 bases. CDR3 region: CASSLKGGGATSYNEQFF. CDR3 nucleotide sequence: TGTGCCAGCAGCTTAAAGGGCGGGGGGGCCACCTCCTACAATGAGCAGTTCTTC.

The chain combines TRBV27 with TRBJ1-1; TRBD1 agrees at 9 bases. V lost 6 bases and J lost 5; bases outside the gene matches: 7. The CDR3 length is 14 residues. Per germline, CDR1 MNHEY and CDR2 SMNVEV (reference sequence). CDR3 in DNA: TGTGCCAGCAGATTCACAGGGGGCAGGACTGAAGCTTTCTTT. Translating gives CASRFTGGRTEAFF.

V gene TRBV9 combines with J gene TRBJ2-7, with D perhaps matching TRBD2 (6 bases). V was shortened by 0 bases and J by 6 bases, with 22 bases between the two germline ends. This CDR3 contains 17 residues. Germline values: CDR1 SGDLS, CDR2 YYNGEE. CDR3 nucleotide sequence: TGTGCCAGCAGCGTAGGCGGAGGGGAAGGAGGGTTCGCCGAGCAGTACTTC. Translating it yields CASSVGGGEGGFAEQYF.

This chain connects TRBV27 to TRBJ1-2, with TRBD1 as a possible D gene (5 bases). Germline values: CDR1 MNHEY, CDR2 SMNVEV (reference sequence). With 2 bases removed from V and 8 bases from J, the gap between germline ends came to 15 bases. CDR3 length equals 14 residues. The CDR3 region is CASSLRAGYMGYTF. As DNA, the CDR3 is TGTGCCAGCAGTTTAAGGGCAGGGTATATGGGCTACACCTTC.

V and J are TRBV6-5 and TRBJ2-7; D possibly corresponds to TRBD1 (5 bases). Looked up from germline, CDR1 is MNHEY and CDR2 is SVGAGI. The CDR3 sequence is 12 residues long. Trimming pared 5 bases from V and 3 bases from J, leaving 8 bases between. CDR3 DNA sequence: TGTGCCAGCAGTGCGGACAACTACGAGCAGTACTTC. Protein product: CASSADNYEQYF.

V usage is TRBV19 and J usage is TRBJ2-5; D is unresolved. Trimming removed 5 bases at V and 1 base at J, with 8 bases between. CDR3 length: 13 amino acids. CDR1 and CDR2 (germline): LNHDA, SQIVND (reference sequence). Here the CDR3 reads CASSAWAQETQYF. In nucleotides, the CDR3 is TGTGCCAGTAGTGCCTGGGCCCAAGAGACCCAGTACTTC.

This clone has only one observation. The chain has TRBV10-3 and TRBJ2-7; 10 bases are a match to TRBD2. This CDR3 region has 16 residues. The trim removed 6 bases at V and 2 bases at J, leaving 10 bases unmatched. CDR1 and CDR2 (germline): ENHRY, SYGVKD. CDR3 sequence reads: CAIRGGTSGDAYEQYF. The CDR3 region has the DNA TGTGCCATCAGGGGGGGTACTAGCGGGGACGCCTACGAGCAGTACTTC.

The chain joins TRBV5-6 to TRBJ2-4; a possible D gene is TRBD1 (6 bases). Germline loops: CDR1 SGHDT, CDR2 YYEEEE. Trimming shortened V by 4 bases and J by 0 bases, and 11 bases separated the two germline ends. This CDR3 has 15 amino acids. This CDR3 is CASSPDRLAKNIQYF. CDR3 coding DNA: TGTGCCAGCAGCCCGGACAGACTAGCCAAAAACATTCAGTACTTC. Complete variable domain (other parts from reference TRBV5-6 and TRBJ2-4): DAGVTQSPTHLIKTRGQQVTLRCSPKSGHDTVSWYQQALGQGPQFIFQYYEEEERQRGNFPDRFSGHQFPNYSSELNVNALLLGDSALYLCASSPDRLAKNIQYFGAGTRLSVL.

This clone was recorded once. The V gene is TRBV4-1, the J gene TRBJ2-7; tentatively, D is TRBD1 (5 bases). V was shortened by 2 bases and J by 1 base, with 6 bases between the two germline ends. CDR3 size: 13 residues. Germline V gene data show CDR1 as MGHRA and CDR2 as YSYEKL. The chain's CDR3 is CASSQQGSYEQYF. The CDR3 nucleotides are TGCGCCAGCAGCCAACAGGGTTCCTACGAGCAGTACTTC.

The chain employs TRBV19 and TRBJ2-1; 15 nucleotides agree with TRBD2. Germline CDR1 and CDR2: LNHDA and SQIVND (reference sequence). J was trimmed by 9 bases and V by 9 bases; bases with no gene match: 12. This CDR3 region has 16 residues. This CDR3 reads CASPYPGTSGGFEQFF. CDR3 in DNA: TGTGCCAGCCCGTACCCCGGGACTAGCGGGGGGTTTGAGCAGTTCTTC.

This rearrangement joins TRBV30 to TRBJ1-6, with D possibly TRBD1 on 5 matching bases. This CDR3 contains 13 residues. Germline V lookup: CDR1 GTSNPN, CDR2 SVGIG (reference sequence). Trimming left V 0 bases short and J 5 bases short, with 5 bases between. CDR3 loop: CAWSVGDNSPLHF. The DNA for the CDR3 is TGTGCCTGGAGTGTAGGGGATAATTCACCCCTCCACTTT.

The V and J genes are TRBV7-9 and TRBJ1-1, with 7 bases that match TRBD1. J gave up 6 bases and V 4 bases, and 14 bases lay outside the gene matches. The CDR3 is 16 residues long. Germline V gene sequence: CDR1 SEHNR, CDR2 FQNEAQ (reference sequence). The CDR3 bases are TGTGCCAGCAGCTCGGTGGGGGGACAGCCGGATCCTGAAGCTTTCTTT. This sequence encodes CASSSVGGQPDPEAFF.

The table lists this clone with a count of one. The V call is TRBV9, the J call TRBJ2-7; 9 nucleotides match TRBD1. J gave up 4 bases and V 5 bases, and 10 bases lay outside the gene matches. This CDR3 contains 15 residues. Per germline, CDR1 SGDLS and CDR2 YYNGEE. As DNA, the CDR3 is TGTGCCAGCAGTCTTACCCCGGGACAGGGATACGAGCAGTACTTC. This translates into CASSLTPGQGYEQYF.

The chain uses TRBV7-2 and TRBJ1-1; D possibly corresponds to TRBD1 (6 bases). The CDR3 covers 14 residues. The V end lost 7 bases, the J end lost 3 bases, and 15 bases lay between the germline ends. CDR1 and CDR2 from the germline V gene are SGHTA and FQGNSA. CDR3 in DNA: TGTGCCAGCACTTCGAAGGGGGGGGACACTGAAGCTTTCTTT. Its protein is CASTSKGGDTEAFF.

The V and J genes are TRBV30 and TRBJ1-3, with TRBD1 matching 8 bases. With 1 base clipped from V and 8 bases from J, the junction kept 4 bases outside the gene matches. CDR3 length: 13 residues. Germline CDR1 is GTSNPN and CDR2 is SVGIG (reference sequence). Here the CDR3 DNA reads TGTGCCTGGAGTGGAGGGACAGGCGACACCATATATTTT. Protein sequence: CAWSGGTGDTIYF.

The genes are TRBV15 and TRBJ1-2; D might be TRBD1 (6 bases). V lost 0 bases and J 2 bases, leaving 13 bases between the germline ends. The CDR3 sequence is 16 residues long. Germline V CDR1 and CDR2: LNHNV, YYDKDF (reference sequence). The CDR3: CATSRDRGHLNYGYTF. The CDR3 DNA is TGTGCCACCAGCAGAGATCGGGGACACCTAAACTATGGCTACACCTTC.

The chain combines TRBV30 with TRBJ1-2; D is ambiguous. This CDR3 spans 14 amino acids. The germline V and J ends were trimmed by 4 bases and 8 bases, with 20 bases remaining between them. Germline V gives CDR1 GTSNPN, CDR2 SVGIG (reference sequence). CDR3 coding DNA: TGTGCCTGGACCAGCTTGTTGGGAGTGGGGGGCTACACCTTC. Amino acids: CAWTSLLGVGGYTF.

This rearrangement joins TRBV28 to TRBJ1-3; 8 bases match TRBD1. V was clipped by 10 bases and J by 3 bases; unmatched bases: 5. From germline, CDR1 is MDHEN and CDR2 SYDVKM. This CDR3 spans 13 amino acids. The CDR3 protein is CATQGQGGNTIYF. The CDR3 region has the DNA TGTGCCACCCAAGGACAGGGTGGAAACACCATATATTTT.

The chain links TRBV4-3 to TRBJ2-7, with a weak D call TRBD1 (5 bases). V was trimmed by 0 bases and J by 4 bases, leaving 13 bases between them. CDR3 length: 15 residues. Germline V gene sequence: CDR1 LGHNA, CDR2 YSLEER. The DNA of the CDR3 is TGCGCCAGCAGCCAAGAGGTAGGGGCTGGTTACGAGCAGTACTTC. Translation: CASSQEVGAGYEQYF.

V usage is TRBV11-2 and J usage is TRBJ1-1, with 9 bases identical to TRBD1. The CDR3 sequence is 15 residues long. V gave up 4 bases and J gave up 5 bases; unmatched junction bases: 8. The germline gives CDR1 SGHAT, CDR2 FQNNGV. Here the CDR3 DNA reads TGTGCCAGCAGCTCTACCGGGACAGGGCATACTGAAGCTTTCTTT. It specifies CASSSTGTGHTEAFF.

The chain uses TRBV7-2 and TRBJ1-1; no definite D call. V lost 2 bases and J 1 base, leaving 11 bases between the germline ends. The length of the CDR3 is 15 residues. Germline CDR1 is SGHTA and CDR2 is FQGNSA. CDR3 amino acids: CASSLISNPNTEAFF. The CDR3 DNA sequence: TGTGCCAGCAGCTTAATCAGTAACCCGAACACTGAAGCTTTCTTT.

V and J are TRBV28 and TRBJ2-3, with TRBD2 matching over 10 bases. V lost 7 bases, J lost 1 base, and 2 bases stayed unmatched. Germline V gene data show CDR1 as MDHEN and CDR2 as SYDVKM. This CDR3 is 14 amino acids long. CDR3 loop: CASTLAGGTDTQYF. CDR3 sequence (DNA): TGTGCCAGCACCCTAGCGGGGGGCACAGATACGCAGTATTTT.